This record looks at one TCR beta chain sequence and its context. Its specificity is not known. Sequence data for DNA of cultured CD4+ T cells were generated by the Oncomine TCR Beta short-read assay. TCRdb re-analysed the PCR reads in MiXCR, keeping a single row per CDR3 protein. The table lists approximately 11,000 distinct CDR3 sequences, around three quarters of them singletons, with about 16% in the top ten. This record comes from a study of vaccination and CD4 T cells after COVID-19. Study as a whole: The study enrolled six male and four female convalescents, two of whom were Hispanic.

The treatment here: approximately 10-day PBMC culture with coronavirus spike peptide pools or control peptides (ViraFEST assay). Expansion of antigen-specific T cells with peptide pools by ViraFEST preceded sequencing of TCRs. The sequenced sample consisted of CD4+ T cells from blood, cultured in vitro. The TCR was taken from a human donor who had recovered from COVID-19.

CDR3 in amino acids: CASRVGSSYGYTF. DNA of the CDR3: TGTGCCAGTAGAGTAGGGTCCTCCTATGGCTACACCTTC. The V gene is TRBV19, the J gene TRBJ1-2; no clear D. The CDR3 consists of 13 residues. Trimming took off 6 bases at V and 4 bases at J, with 12 bases between the two ends. Germline V gives CDR1 LNHDA, CDR2 SQIVND (reference sequence).